This T cell receptor beta chain is from a study of TIL therapy for anti-PD-1-resistant metastatic lung cancer. Described time point: pre-treatment sample, taken before nivolumab and TIL therapy. The CDR3 covers 13 residues. V lost 2 bases, J lost 3 bases, and 7 bases lay in between. CDR1 LNHDA and CDR2 SQIVND come from the germline V gene (reference sequence). This clone turned up a few times. The libraries were made with immunoSEQ v3. Profiled with immunoSEQ multiplex PCR; TCRdb holds only in-frame clones, not every one. The repertoire holds roughly 11,000 clones, around 80% seen once, with roughly 9.1% in the top ten.

The rearrangement joins TRBV19 to TRBJ1-2; possible D gene TRBD1, 6 bases. This sequence originates from a person aged 25-85 years with non-small cell lung cancer. This sample comprised blood, obtained at baseline. The CDR3 protein is CASSIQGHYGYTF. CDR3 DNA: TGTGCCAGTAGTATACAGGGGCACTATGGCTACACCTTC.